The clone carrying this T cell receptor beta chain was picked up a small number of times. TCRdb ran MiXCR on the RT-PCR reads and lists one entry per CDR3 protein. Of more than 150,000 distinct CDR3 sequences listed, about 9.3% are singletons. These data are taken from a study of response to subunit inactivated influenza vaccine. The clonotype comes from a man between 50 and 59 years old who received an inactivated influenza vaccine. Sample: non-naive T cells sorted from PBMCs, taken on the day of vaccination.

DNA of the CDR3: TGTGCCAGCAGTCAGACAGGCCGGGGAAACATTCAGTACTTC. Protein product: CASSQTGRGNIQYF. The genes are TRBV12-3 or TRBV12-4 and TRBJ2-4; perhaps TRBD1 as D (6 bases). This CDR3 has 14 residues. V lost 5 bases, J lost 6 bases, and 14 bases lay in between.